In its sample, the clone carrying this T cell receptor beta chain was seen a few times. Its antigen is not identified. This specimen belongs to a study of T cells in Graves' hyperthyroidism and ophthalmopathy. The wider study: It was at initial diagnosis, before any treatment, that peripheral blood was collected.

Stable Graves' hyperthyroidism denoted no ophthalmopathy progression over 18 months. Hyperthyroidism patients were newly diagnosed, had disease duration under 2 months, and were aged 18 to 65 years. Study conclusions and caveats: In validation, the model predicted ophthalmopathy. These predictions came a median about 6.5 months before onset.

This CDR3 region has 11 residues. Germline CDR1 DFQATT, CDR2 SNEGSKA (reference sequence). Losses at the gene ends were 5 bases for V and 9 bases for J; bases not matched to a gene: 4. Researchers amplified the TCR beta CDR3 regions from RNA transcripts. HTBI primers were employed in a first-round RT-PCR of the TCR CDR3. MiXCR was run by TCRdb on the multiplex PCR reads, yielding one entry per CDR3 protein. The table includes 600,000 to 800,000 distinct CDR3 sequences, roughly a third detected once. Sequenced: blood. The J gene is TRBJ2-1, the V gene TRBV20-1; 7 positions agree with TRBD2. The TCR was taken from a woman in her 40s with Graves' hyperthyroidism. The CDR3 loop reads CSARSSGEQFF. DNA of the CDR3: TGCAGTGCTCGCTCTAGCGGTGAGCAGTTCTTC.